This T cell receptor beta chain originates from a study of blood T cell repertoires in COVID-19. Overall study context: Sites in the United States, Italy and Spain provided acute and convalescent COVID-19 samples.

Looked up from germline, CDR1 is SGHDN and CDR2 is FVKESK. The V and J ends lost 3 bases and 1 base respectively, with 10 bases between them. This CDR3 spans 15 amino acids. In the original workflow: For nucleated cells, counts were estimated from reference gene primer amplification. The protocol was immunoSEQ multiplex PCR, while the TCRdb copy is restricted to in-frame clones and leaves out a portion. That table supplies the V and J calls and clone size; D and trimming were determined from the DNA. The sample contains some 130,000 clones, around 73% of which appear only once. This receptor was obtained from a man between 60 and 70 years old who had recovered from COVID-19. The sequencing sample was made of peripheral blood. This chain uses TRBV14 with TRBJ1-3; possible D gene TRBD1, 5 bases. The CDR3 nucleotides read TGTGCCAGCAGCCATCCGGGGGGGTCTGGAAACACCATATATTTT. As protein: CASSHPGGSGNTIYF.